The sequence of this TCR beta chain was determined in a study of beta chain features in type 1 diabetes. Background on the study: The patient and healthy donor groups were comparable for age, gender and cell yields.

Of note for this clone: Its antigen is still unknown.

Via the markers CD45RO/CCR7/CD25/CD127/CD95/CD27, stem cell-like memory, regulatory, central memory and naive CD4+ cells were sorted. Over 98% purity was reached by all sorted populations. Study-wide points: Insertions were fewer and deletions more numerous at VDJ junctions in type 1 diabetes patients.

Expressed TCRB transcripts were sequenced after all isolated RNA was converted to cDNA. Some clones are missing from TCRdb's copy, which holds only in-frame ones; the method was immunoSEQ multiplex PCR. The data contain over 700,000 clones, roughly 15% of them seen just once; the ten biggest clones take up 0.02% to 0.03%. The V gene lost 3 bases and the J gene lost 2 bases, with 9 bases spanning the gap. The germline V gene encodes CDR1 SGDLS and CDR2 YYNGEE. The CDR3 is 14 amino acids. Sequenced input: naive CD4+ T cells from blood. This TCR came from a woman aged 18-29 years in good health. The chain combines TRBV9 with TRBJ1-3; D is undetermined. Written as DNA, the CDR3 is TGTGCCAGCAGCGCACAGATCACTGGAAACACCATATATTTT. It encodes CASSAQITGNTIYF.